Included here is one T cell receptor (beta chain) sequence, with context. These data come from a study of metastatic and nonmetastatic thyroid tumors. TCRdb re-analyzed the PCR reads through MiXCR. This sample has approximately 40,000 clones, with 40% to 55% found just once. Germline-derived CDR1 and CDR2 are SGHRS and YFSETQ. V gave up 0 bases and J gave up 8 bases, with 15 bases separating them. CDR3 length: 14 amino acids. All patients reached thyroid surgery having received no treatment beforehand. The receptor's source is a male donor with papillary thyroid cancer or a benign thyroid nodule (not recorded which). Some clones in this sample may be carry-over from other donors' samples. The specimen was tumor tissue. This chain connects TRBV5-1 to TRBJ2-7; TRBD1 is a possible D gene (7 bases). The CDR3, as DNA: TGCGCCAGCAGCTTGGCGGCAGGGGGGTCCAAGCAGTACTTC. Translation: CASSLAAGGSKQYF.